Each of the 8 T cell receptor beta chains below was sequenced from the same sample in a study of T cell changes during pregnancy in multiple sclerosis. The data were produced by immunoSEQ multiplex PCR, yet TCRdb's version contains in-frame clones alone and is incomplete. The repertoire holds approximately 23,000 clones, with more than 85% as singletons. The starting material was CD4+ T cells from peripheral blood mononuclear cells, obtained after pregnancy. The receptors originated from a female donor in good health, enrolled as a control in a pregnancy study.

The chain is built from TRBV28 and TRBJ2-7, with 10 bases matching TRBD2. J lost 4 bases, V lost 6 bases, and 6 bases had no gene match. In germline, CDR1 is MDHEN, CDR2 SYDVKM. The CDR3 totals 14 residues. The CDR3 bases are TGTGCCAGCAGCCGCCAGACTAGCGGGTACGAGCAGTACTTC. Translating it yields CASSRQTSGYEQYF. Supplemented by reference TRBV28 and TRBJ2-7, the full variable domain reads DVKVTQSSRYLVKRTGEKVFLECVQDMDHENMFWYRQDPGLGLRLIYFSYDVKMKEKGDIPEGYSVSREKKERFSLILESASTNQTSMYLCASSRQTSGYEQYFGPGTRLTVT.

The V gene is TRBV29-1, the J gene TRBJ2-7; TRBD2 agrees at 7 bases. The CDR3 sequence is 14 residues long. Germline CDR1 is SQVTM and CDR2 is ANQGSEA. Trimming removed 2 bases from V and 3 bases from J; junction bases left unmatched: 7. The CDR3 sequence is CSVETPSGGYEQYF. DNA of the CDR3: TGCAGCGTTGAAACGCCTAGCGGCGGCTACGAGCAGTACTTC.

V is TRBV27 and J is TRBJ2-6, with D possibly matching TRBD2 (5 bases). The germline V gene has CDR1 MNHEY and CDR2 SMNVEV (reference sequence). The V and J ends lost 6 bases and 2 bases respectively, with 8 bases between them. CDR3 length equals 14 residues. Written as DNA, the CDR3 is TGTGCCAGCAGATCGGGGACTGGGGCCAACGTCCTGACTTTC. It yields the protein CASRSGTGANVLTF.

The rearrangement joins TRBV28 to TRBJ2-1; TRBD2 aligns across 16 bases. V was pared by 11 bases and J by 2 bases, with 15 bases of the junction left unmatched. Germline CDR1 reads MDHEN; CDR2 reads SYDVKM. The CDR3 sequence is 19 residues long. The CDR3 DNA reads TGTGCCCCGCCACTACCGGGACTAGCGGGAGGGCCAGCCTACAATGAGCAGTTCTTC. Protein: CAPPLPGLAGGPAYNEQFF.

This clone was seen once. The chain carries TRBV18 and TRBJ2-3; 7 bases line up with TRBD2. Trimming at V came to 2 bases and at J to 2 bases, leaving 10 bases not matched to a gene. CDR3 length equals 17 residues. CDR1 is KGHSH and CDR2 is LQKENI in the germline V gene. CDR3 DNA sequence: TGTGCCAGCTCACCAAGGTCTCTAGCGGCAACCACAGATACGCAGTATTTT. Its protein is CASSPRSLAATTDTQYF.

This chain joins TRBV11-1 and TRBJ1-1, with D perhaps TRBD1 (6 bases). The length of the CDR3 is 16 residues. The ends were cut back, 5 bases at V and 5 bases at J, with 21 bases in the middle. Germline V gene lookup returns CDR1 SGHAT and CDR2 FQDESV (reference sequence). CDR3 sequence reads: CASSPGRAQGRTEAFF. Here the CDR3 DNA reads TGTGCCAGCAGCCCAGGTAGGGCACAGGGAAGGACTGAAGCTTTCTTT.

This sequence joins TRBV9 and TRBJ2-7, with D unclear. The CDR3 is 13 amino acids. V was trimmed by 4 bases and J by 6 bases, leaving 14 bases between them. Per the germline V gene, CDR1 is SGDLS and CDR2 is YYNGEE. CDR3: CASSPLSAGEQYF. CDR3 sequence (DNA): TGTGCCAGCAGCCCCTTGTCAGCAGGCGAGCAGTACTTC.

V is TRBV9 and J is TRBJ2-7, with 11 positions matching TRBD2. The CDR3 loop spans 23 amino acids. The J segment lost 7 bases and the V segment lost 0 bases, leaving 30 bases of the junction unmatched. Germline loops: CDR1 SGDLS, CDR2 YYNGEE. CDR3 region: CASSVVPVRSSALLLAGAWEQYF. For the CDR3, the DNA is TGTGCCAGCAGCGTAGTCCCCGTCCGCTCGTCAGCTCTACTACTAGCGGGAGCTTGGGAGCAGTACTTC.